Listed below are T cell receptor beta chains from one sample, sequenced in a study of blood T cell repertoires in COVID-19. Measured with immunoSEQ multiplex PCR; TCRdb has only the in-frame clones, and not every one. The sample shows tens of thousands of clones, 84% of them seen only once. The sample taken for sequencing was peripheral blood. The receptors were gathered from a middle-aged man with acute or convalescent COVID-19. The conserved cysteine and the conserved F or W are not part of the CDR3 here.

v_gene | CDR3aa
TRBV21-1 | ASSKKPGHLSGNTIY
TRBV27 | ASSHRVSNSPLH
TRBV2 | ASRDRALGNQPQH
TRBV11-2 | ASSLGGPNTGELF
TRBV6-2/TRBV6-3 | ASSQGALGNQPQH
TRBV28 | ASSNRGYNSPLH
TRBV7-2 | ASSLAGTSLYNEQF
TRBV7-2 | ASIRLASGSYEQY
TRBV5-1 | ASSLALGGPDTQY
TRBV4-1 | ASSPSPGGGNQPQH
TRBV18 | ASSLDSYEQY
TRBV5-1 | ASSHGGSNTEAF
TRBV19 | ATRDTGYEQY
TRBV5-1 | ASSFNSFGGGELF
TRBV7-2 | ASSLVFSGGGDGYT
TRBV27 | ASSLNPGGIVRGEQY
TRBV5-3 | ARSLNRGDYGYT
TRBV4-2 | ASSHPTDYNSPLH
TRBV7-2 | ASSIGGTQETQY
TRBV6-6 | ASSYPGTGGQPQH
TRBV6-6 | ASSGFGGNTIY
TRBV4-2 | ASSQPPGTATYGYT
TRBV28 | ASIGYEGNNEQF
TRBV6-1 | ASSATRRDSRSWGYGYT
TRBV27 | ASGKSGRGAF
TRBV28 | ASSSGWRTEAF
TRBV7-2 | ASSLGGTSSYEQY
TRBV3-1/TRBV3-2 | ASSTGGYNSPLH
TRBV3-1/TRBV3-2 | ASSLDRGNQPQH
TRBV6-2/TRBV6-3 | ASSYPLNNQPQH
TRBV7-9 | ASSLALTGGETQY
TRBV24-1 | ATSDSGHRDFGELF
TRBV6-5 | ASSQNRGGNEQF
TRBV6-1 | ASSEALGESNYGYT
TRBV4-3 | ASSHGKREVTGELF
TRBV19 | ASSTRQGRDTGELF
TRBV4-1 | ARLSGGLAGDRNTGELF
TRBV29-1 | SVVGIGREDYNEQF
TRBV10-2 | ASSRTANTGELF
TRBV28 | ASRLAGHPTDTQY
TRBV30 | AWSAGLEDQPQH
TRBV6-5 | ASSYWQGDIQY
TRBV5-5 | ASSMGTGHSNQPQH
TRBV3-1/TRBV3-2 | ASSQGRGTNYGYT
TRBV2 | ASSESQGSGGYT
TRBV29-1 | SVWTGGLHTGELF
TRBV7-2 | ASSLSSDYNEQF
TRBV7-9 | ASSPPERGLYEQY
TRBV10-3 | ATEDSMNTEAF
TRBV9 | ASSPETGRSNYGYT
TRBV9 | ASSQGTSNQPQH
TRBV7-2 | ASRVQGQGYYGYT
TRBV5-1 | ASSPGLTYNSPLH